This is a list of T cell receptor beta chains from one sample in a study of human T cells and chemical hapten exposure. Using its own MiXCR run on the RACE reads, TCRdb lists one record per CDR3 protein. This sample yields over 85,000 distinct CDR3 sequences, of which about a tenth are seen a single time; around 3.1% belongs to the top ten. The specimen was whole blood, collected in connection with sensitization to the hapten diphenylcyclopropenone (DPC). The receptors come from a woman aged 60-70 years with alopecia areata. Some clones in this sample may be carry-over from other donors' samples. CDR3s include the opening cysteine and the closing phenylalanine or tryptophan. The order of the fields is CDR3 protein, CDR3 DNA, V gene, D gene, J gene, clone size. A D gene is named only where the DNA matches it firmly. Clone size is not always given. Where it is, it says once, few, many or a class for expanded clones.

CDR3: CASSLKLAGGQFF
DNA: TGTGCCAGCAGTTTGAAACTAGCGGGGGGGCAATTCTTC
V: TRBV12-3/TRBV12-4
D: TRBD2
J: TRBJ2-1
size: -

CDR3: CASSQGAGLLSEQYF
DNA: TGTGCCAGCAGCCAAGGTGCAGGGCTACTCAGCGAGCAGTACTTC
V: TRBV3-1
D: -
J: TRBJ2-7
size: many

CDR3: CASSAAGTSGSLKTQYF
DNA: TGTGCCAGCAGTGCTGCCGGGACGTCCGGAAGTCTCAAGACGCAGTATTTT
V: TRBV2
D: -
J: TRBJ2-3
size: few

CDR3: CASSLQSGNTEAFF
DNA: TGTGCCAGCAGTTTACAATCGGGGAACACTGAAGCTTTCTTT
V: TRBV5-8
D: -
J: TRBJ1-1
size: -

CDR3: CSMHGQGDGYTF
DNA: TGCAGCATGCACGGACAGGGGGATGGCTACACCTTC
V: TRBV29-1
D: TRBD1
J: TRBJ1-2
size: few

CDR3: CASSMRNGYEQYF
DNA: TGTGCCAGTAGTATGAGGAACGGGTACGAGCAGTACTTC
V: TRBV19
D: -
J: TRBJ2-7
size: many

CDR3: CASSEWGDNEKLFF
DNA: TGTGCCAGCAGTGAATGGGGGGATAATGAAAAACTGTTTTTT
V: TRBV2
D: -
J: TRBJ1-4
size: few

CDR3: CASSRDRRSTEAFF
DNA: TGTGCCAGCAGCAGGGACAGGCGTAGCACTGAAGCTTTCTTT
V: TRBV6-5
D: TRBD1
J: TRBJ1-1
size: many

CDR3: CASSFEGLDEAFF
DNA: TGTGCCAGCAGTTTTGAGGGTCTTGATGAAGCTTTCTTT
V: TRBV12-3/TRBV12-4
D: -
J: TRBJ1-1
size: -

CDR3: CSATGTGGSPLHF
DNA: TGCAGTGCTACCGGGACAGGAGGATCACCCCTCCACTTT
V: TRBV20-1
D: TRBD1
J: TRBJ1-6
size: many

CDR3: CASSRTGSLYEQYF
DNA: TGTGCCAGCAGTCGGACAGGTTCCCTCTACGAGCAGTACTTC
V: TRBV6-5
D: TRBD1
J: TRBJ2-7
size: many

CDR3: CASSYFHRAGSPLHF
DNA: TGTGCCAGCAGTTACTTTCACAGGGCCGGATCACCCCTCCACTTT
V: TRBV6-5
D: -
J: TRBJ1-6
size: many

CDR3: CSASSHVSTDTQYF
DNA: TGCAGTGCTAGTAGCCACGTTTCCACAGATACGCAGTATTTT
V: TRBV20-1
D: -
J: TRBJ2-3
size: few

CDR3: CASSSARYNEQFF
DNA: TGTGCCAGCAGTTCCGCTCGGTACAATGAGCAGTTCTTC
V: TRBV12-3/TRBV12-4
D: -
J: TRBJ2-1
size: many

CDR3: CASNSEQGLFF
DNA: TGTGCCAGCAATTCCGAGCAGGGCCTGTTCTTC
V: TRBV6-4
D: -
J: TRBJ2-1
size: many

CDR3: CASSLGGTERDQPQHF
DNA: TGTGCCAGCAGCTTAGGAGGGACAGAGCGGGATCAGCCCCAGCATTTT
V: TRBV7-9
D: TRBD1
J: TRBJ1-5
size: many

CDR3: CASSFSATGELFF
DNA: TGTGCCAGCAGTTTCTCCGCTACCGGGGAGCTGTTTTTT
V: TRBV12-3/TRBV12-4
D: -
J: TRBJ2-2
size: -

CDR3: CASSQDGANQETQYF
DNA: TGTGCCAGCAGCCAAGATGGGGCTAACCAAGAGACCCAGTACTTC
V: TRBV4-2
D: -
J: TRBJ2-5
size: many

CDR3: CASSLGPWGYIWDRADTQYF
DNA: TGTGCCAGCAGCTTAGGCCCTTGGGGTTACATCTGGGACCGTGCAGATACGCAGTATTTT
V: TRBV11-2
D: -
J: TRBJ2-3
size: many

CDR3: CASSLFGYTF
DNA: TGTGCCAGCAGTTTGTTTGGCTACACCTTC
V: TRBV12-3/TRBV12-4
D: -
J: TRBJ1-2
size: -

CDR3: CASSLESRQTGELFF
DNA: TGTGCCAGCAGCTTGGAGAGTCGGCAAACCGGGGAGCTGTTTTTT
V: TRBV5-4
D: -
J: TRBJ2-2
size: many

CDR3: CATARQGTDTQYF
DNA: TGTGCCACCGCGCGACAGGGTACCGATACGCAGTATTTT
V: TRBV24-1
D: TRBD1
J: TRBJ2-3
size: -

CDR3: CSVAGTGVF
DNA: TGCAGCGTTGCCGGGACAGGGGTCTTC
V: TRBV29-1
D: TRBD1
J: TRBJ2-7
size: many

CDR3: CASSRPGTPTDTQYF
DNA: TGTGCCAGCAGCCGCCCCGGGACACCGACAGATACGCAGTATTTT
V: TRBV21-1
D: -
J: TRBJ2-3
size: many

CDR3: CSVEDVATEGIYNEQFF
DNA: TGCAGCGTTGAAGATGTCGCAACGGAGGGGATCTACAATGAGCAGTTCTTC
V: TRBV29-1
D: -
J: TRBJ2-1
size: -

CDR3: CASSLTSPGNTGELFF
DNA: TGTGCCAGCAGCTTAACTTCCCCGGGGAACACCGGGGAGCTGTTTTTT
V: TRBV7-3
D: -
J: TRBJ2-2
size: -

CDR3: CASSQELGRGWQETQYF
DNA: TGCGCCAGCAGCCAAGAATTGGGGAGGGGTTGGCAAGAGACCCAGTACTTC
V: TRBV4-1
D: TRBD2
J: TRBJ2-5
size: -

CDR3: CASSLEGANIQYF
DNA: TGCGCCAGCAGCTTGGAAGGGGCGAACATTCAGTACTTC
V: TRBV5-1
D: -
J: TRBJ2-4
size: few

CDR3: CASSLNKGQGLKTQYF
DNA: TGTGCCAGCAGTTTGAATAAGGGACAGGGGTTGAAGACCCAGTACTTC
V: TRBV27
D: TRBD1
J: TRBJ2-5
size: many

CDR3: CASSLLQGNNEQFF
DNA: TGTGCCAGCAGCTTATTACAGGGGAACAATGAGCAGTTCTTC
V: TRBV7-2
D: TRBD1
J: TRBJ2-1
size: -

CDR3: CASSLQGVETQYF
DNA: TGTGCCAGCAGCCTACAGGGAGTCGAGACCCAGTACTTC
V: TRBV7-8
D: -
J: TRBJ2-5
size: many

CDR3: CASSWKGETEAFF
DNA: TGCGCCAGCAGTTGGAAAGGGGAGACTGAAGCTTTCTTT
V: TRBV5-1
D: -
J: TRBJ1-1
size: few

CDR3: CASSAAGSYRDEQFF
DNA: TGTGCCAGCAGCGCCGCCGGATCCTACAGGGATGAGCAGTTCTTC
V: TRBV3-1
D: -
J: TRBJ2-1
size: -

CDR3: CASSPPGTTYEQYF
DNA: TGTGCCAGCAGCCCCCCCGGGACGACCTACGAGCAGTACTTC
V: TRBV7-2
D: -
J: TRBJ2-7
size: many

CDR3: CASSFQGAYGYTF
DNA: TGTGCCAGCAGCTTCCAGGGGGCCTATGGCTACACCTTC
V: TRBV11-2
D: TRBD1
J: TRBJ1-2
size: few